The 22 T cell receptor beta chains reported below all come from one sample, sequenced in a study of blood T cell repertoires in COVID-19. Produced via immunoSEQ multiplex PCR; TCRdb's table is partial and in-frame only. The sample lists just over 250,000 clones, approximately 86% occurring once. The specimen sequenced was peripheral blood. These receptors all come from a man in his forties who had recovered from COVID-19.

This chain joins TRBV11-2 and TRBJ2-3, with a tentative D call TRBD1 (6 bases). V was trimmed by 2 bases and J by 5 bases, leaving 14 bases between them. Germline V gene data show CDR1 as SGHAT and CDR2 as FQNNGV. CDR3 length equals 15 residues. Written as DNA, the CDR3 is TGTGCCAGCAGCTTAATCCTCAGGGGTGGAGATACGCAGTATTTT. Protein: CASSLILRGGDTQYF.

The chain is built from TRBV18 and TRBJ1-2; D may be TRBD1 (6 bases). V lost 1 base and J lost 1, with 16 bases in between. This CDR3 is 17 amino acids long. Germline CDR1 KGHSH, CDR2 LQKENI. The CDR3: CASSPRIGQQINYGYTF. CDR3 DNA sequence: TGTGCCAGCTCACCACGAATAGGACAGCAGATTAACTATGGCTACACCTTC.

This clone came up a few times. The V call is TRBV7-9, the J call TRBJ2-2, with 10 bases lining up with TRBD1. Germline CDR1 SEHNR, CDR2 FQNEAQ (reference sequence). The CDR3 spans 18 residues. V was pared by 5 bases and J by 6 bases, with 15 bases of the junction left unmatched. The CDR3 region has the DNA TGTGCCAGCAGCCCACCCTCCCCCGGGACAGGGGTGGCCGGGGAGCTGTTTTTT. Translating gives CASSPPSPGTGVAGELFF.

The gene calls are TRBV5-1 and TRBJ2-7; 9 bases map to TRBD1. V was pared by 4 bases and J by 4 bases, with 15 bases of the junction left unmatched. The CDR3 covers 17 residues. Germline V CDR1 and CDR2: SGHRS, YFSETQ. CDR3 nucleotide sequence: TGCGCCAGCAGCCCCCTCGGCGGGACAGGGCTCCTTTACGAGCAGTACTTC. Its translation is CASSPLGGTGLLYEQYF.

This clone was found a few times. The chain couples TRBV14 to TRBJ2-7; 9 bases map to TRBD2. The V and J ends lost 0 bases and 3 bases, in that order; junction bases with no gene match: 9. This CDR3 region has 17 residues. The germline CDR1 and CDR2 sequences are SGHDN and FVKESK. The CDR3: CASSQEGGGLAFYEQYF. CDR3 nucleotide sequence: TGTGCCAGCAGCCAAGAGGGGGGTGGACTAGCGTTCTACGAGCAGTACTTC.

The gene calls are TRBV15 and TRBJ1-3; 7 bases align to TRBD1. V lost 6 bases to trimming and J lost 0 bases; unmatched junction nucleotides: 5. CDR3 length: 15 amino acids. Germline V lookup: CDR1 LNHNV, CDR2 YYDKDF (reference sequence). The CDR3 protein is CATRKDRVSGNTIYF. CDR3 in DNA: TGTGCCACCAGAAAAGACAGGGTCTCTGGAAACACCATATATTTT.

This chain connects TRBV3-1 (or the pseudogene TRBV3-2) to TRBJ2-7; D is undetermined. The CDR3 sequence is 12 residues long. Trimming removed 1 base at V and 5 bases at J, with 6 bases between. CDR1 LGHDT and CDR2 YNNKEL come from the germline V gene (reference sequence). CDR3 in amino acids: CASSQGVHEQYF. DNA of the CDR3: TGTGCCAGCAGCCAAGGCGTCCACGAGCAGTACTTC.

The chain is built from TRBV12-5 and TRBJ1-5; no firm D call. Trimming stripped 5 bases from V and 0 bases from J, with 5 bases between. CDR1 is LGHNT and CDR2 is FRNRAP in the germline V gene. This CDR3 spans 13 amino acids. The chain's CDR3 is CASGIDSNQPQHF. The CDR3 region has the DNA TGTGCTAGTGGTATAGATAGCAATCAGCCCCAGCATTTT.

The chain employs TRBV27 and TRBJ1-1, with D hard to call. The CDR3 extends over 14 amino acids. Trimming cost V 2 bases and J 10 bases, with 17 bases left between them. The germline V gene encodes CDR1 MNHEY and CDR2 SMNVEV (reference sequence). The CDR3 loop reads CASSLSPSGLGAFF. DNA for the CDR3: TGTGCCAGCAGTTTAAGTCCGTCCGGCCTAGGAGCTTTCTTT.

This sequence joins TRBV9 and TRBJ2-1; 8 bases are a match to TRBD1. CDR1 and CDR2 (germline): SGDLS, YYNGEE. The J segment lost 7 bases and the V segment lost 0 bases, leaving 15 bases of the junction unmatched. The CDR3 has 18 residues. As DNA, the CDR3 is TGTGCCAGCAGCGTAGACCCGGGACAGGCACGAACCACGAATGAGCAGTTCTTC. Translation: CASSVDPGQARTTNEQFF. The whole variable domain, remainder taken from reference TRBV9 and TRBJ2-1, is DSGVTQTPKHLITATGQRVTLRCSPRSGDLSVYWYQQSLDQGLQFLIQYYNGEERAKGNILERFSAQQFPDLHSELNLSSLELGDSALYFCASSVDPGQARTTNEQFFGPGTRLTVL.

CDR3 residues: CASTESGSFYNEQFF. CDR3 sequence (DNA): TGTGCCAGTACCGAGAGCGGGAGTTTCTACAATGAGCAGTTCTTC. The chain has TRBV19 and TRBJ2-1; 8 nucleotides line up with TRBD2. CDR3 length equals 15 residues. J gave up 3 bases and V 7 bases, and 8 bases lay outside the gene matches. Germline V gives CDR1 LNHDA, CDR2 SQIVND (reference sequence).

V usage is TRBV6-5 and J usage is TRBJ2-3, with 15 bases lining up with TRBD2. Germline assignment: CDR1 MNHEY and CDR2 SVGAGI. The CDR3 runs 15 residues. Germline trimming cut 6 bases from V and 5 bases from J; bases unmatched to any gene: 3. The CDR3, as DNA: TGTGCCAGCAGGGGACTAGCGGGGGGCATAGATACGCAGTATTTT. Its protein product is CASRGLAGGIDTQYF.

J is TRBJ1-1 and V is TRBV5-6; weak D call: TRBD1 (5 bases). Germline loops: CDR1 SGHDT, CDR2 YYEEEE. Trimming took 0 bases from V and 11 from J, leaving 14 bases between them. The length of the CDR3 is 13 residues. The CDR3 is CASSLVGRWQAFF. For the CDR3, the DNA is TGTGCCAGCAGCTTGGTGGGGCGATGGCAGGCTTTCTTT.

This clone was observed a single time. The chain links TRBV5-4 to TRBJ1-3; TRBD1 agrees at 8 bases. CDR3 size: 13 residues. CDR1 is SGHNT, CDR2 YYREEE, per germline (reference sequence). Trimming took 7 bases from V and 1 from J; bases not matched to a gene: 1. This chain's CDR3 is CASGQGSGNTIYF. CDR3 sequence (DNA): TGTGCCAGCGGACAGGGTTCTGGAAACACCATATATTTT.

The V and J genes are TRBV9 and TRBJ2-1; the D gene is possibly TRBD2 (6 bases). The length of the CDR3 is 16 residues. CDR1 and CDR2 (germline): SGDLS, YYNGEE. V was trimmed by 3 bases and J by 0 bases, leaving 13 bases between them. The CDR3 protein is CASSGGGGGSYNEQFF. Written as DNA, the CDR3 is TGTGCCAGCAGCGGTGGGGGAGGAGGCTCCTACAATGAGCAGTTCTTC.

The rearrangement joins TRBV7-2 to TRBJ1-1; 8 bases are a match to TRBD1. The CDR3 extends over 14 amino acids. Germline V lookup: CDR1 SGHTA, CDR2 FQGNSA. The V and J ends lost 7 bases and 2 bases, in that order; junction bases with no gene match: 6. The CDR3 loop reads CASKLGQGNTEAFF. CDR3 DNA sequence: TGTGCCAGCAAGCTTGGACAGGGAAACACTGAAGCTTTCTTT.

The rearrangement uses TRBV7-3 and TRBJ1-1, with 7 positions matching TRBD1. With 5 bases clipped from V and 5 bases from J, the junction kept 11 bases outside the gene matches. Germline V gene sequence: CDR1 SGHTA, CDR2 FQGTGA. The CDR3 consists of 15 residues. The DNA of the CDR3 is TGTGCCAGCAGCGATACCGCTAGGGGGCGGACTGAAGCTTTCTTT. It is translated as CASSDTARGRTEAFF.

This clone is a singleton in its sample. The CDR3 is CASSMTGRWGYEQFF. CDR3 bases: TGTGCCAGCAGCATGACAGGGAGGTGGGGATATGAGCAGTTCTTC. This chain joins TRBV5-4 and TRBJ2-1, with D perhaps matching TRBD1 (7 bases). Trimming left V 4 bases short and J 8 bases short, with 19 bases between. Germline CDR1 is SGHNT and CDR2 is YYREEE (reference sequence). The CDR3 sequence is 15 residues long. The whole variable domain, filled in from reference TRBV5-4 and TRBJ2-1, reads ETGVTQSPTHLIKTRGQQVTLRCSSQSGHNTVSWYQQALGQGPQFIFQYYREEENGRGNFPPRFSGLQFPNYSSELNVNALELDDSALYLCASSMTGRWGYEQFFGPGTRLTVL.

This clone came up a few times. This chain uses TRBV7-8 with TRBJ1-5; tentative D call: TRBD1 (6 bases). The germline gives CDR1 SGHVS, CDR2 FQNEAQ. CDR3 size: 17 residues. V dropped 7 bases and J dropped 0 bases, with 19 bases sitting between them. CDR3 in DNA: TGTGCCAGCAAGGAACAGGGCCTTACTTATAGCAATCAGCCCCAGCATTTT. This translates into CASKEQGLTYSNQPQHF.

This clone was seen once. The DNA of the CDR3 is TGTGCCAGCAGCTTGGCTAGCCCCGTTGGGACCCAGTACTTC. Protein: CASSLASPVGTQYF. The chain recombines TRBV7-9 with TRBJ2-5; perhaps TRBD2 as D (5 bases). Germline lookup yields CDR1 SEHNR and CDR2 FQNEAQ (reference sequence). Trimming shortened V by 3 bases and J by 7 bases, and 15 bases separated the two germline ends. The CDR3 consists of 14 residues.

This chain connects TRBV5-1 to TRBJ1-6; TRBD1 matches at 8 bases. The CDR3 is made up of 17 amino acids. The germline V gene has CDR1 SGHRS and CDR2 YFSETQ. V lost 0 bases, J lost 10 bases, and 12 bases stayed unmatched. The CDR3 sequence: CASSLATGGTLGSPLHF. The CDR3 DNA sequence: TGCGCCAGCAGCTTGGCCACAGGGGGAACCTTGGGGTCACCCCTCCACTTT.

This clone was seen only a few times. The chain links TRBV18 to TRBJ2-5; the D gene is possibly TRBD1 (5 bases). Trimming left V 5 bases short and J 4 bases short, with 14 bases between. This CDR3 spans 14 amino acids. Germline-derived CDR1 and CDR2 are KGHSH and LQKENI. CDR3 region: CASSTQGGGETQYF. DNA for the CDR3: TGTGCCAGCTCAACCCAGGGTGGCGGAGAGACCCAGTACTTC.